The T cell receptor beta chain under discussion was sequenced for a study of blood T cell repertoires in COVID-19. The CDR3 is 16 amino acids. The germline V gene has CDR1 MNHEY and CDR2 SVGEGT. Losses at the gene ends were 2 bases for V and 8 bases for J; bases not matched to a gene: 12. This table comes from immunoSEQ multiplex PCR, and its TCRdb copy is limited to in-frame clones, with some not included. The sample carries some 130,000 clones, approximately 90% recorded once. The sequence was obtained from a man between 60 and 75 years old with active or convalescent COVID-19. V gene TRBV6-2 or TRBV6-3 combines with J gene TRBJ2-1, with 7 bases matching TRBD2. Sequenced: peripheral blood. Here the CDR3 DNA reads TGTGCCAGCAGTTACCGTGGCGGGAGCATTTGGGATGAGCAGTTCTTC. Translated: CASSYRGGSIWDEQFF.